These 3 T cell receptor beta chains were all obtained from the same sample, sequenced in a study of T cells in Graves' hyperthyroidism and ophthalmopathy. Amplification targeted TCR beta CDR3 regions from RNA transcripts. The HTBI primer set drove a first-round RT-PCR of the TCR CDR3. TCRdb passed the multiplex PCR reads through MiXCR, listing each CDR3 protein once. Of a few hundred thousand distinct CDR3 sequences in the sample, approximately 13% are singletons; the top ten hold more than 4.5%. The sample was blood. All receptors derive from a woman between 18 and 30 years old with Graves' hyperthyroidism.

The CDR3 sequence: CTSWRRQETNYGYTF. Written as DNA, the CDR3 is TGTACCTCATGGCGAAGACAGGAAACTAACTATGGCTACACCTTC. The rearrangement uses TRBV6-1 and TRBJ1-2; a weak D match, TRBD1 (6 bases). The CDR3 consists of 15 residues. Per germline, CDR1 MNHNS and CDR2 SASEGT.

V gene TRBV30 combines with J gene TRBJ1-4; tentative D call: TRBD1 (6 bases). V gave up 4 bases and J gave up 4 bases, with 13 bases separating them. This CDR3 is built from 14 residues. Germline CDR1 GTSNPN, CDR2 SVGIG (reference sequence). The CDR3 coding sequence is TGTGCCTGGAACATACAGGGAGGTAATGAAAAACTGTTTTTT. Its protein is CAWNIQGGNEKLFF.

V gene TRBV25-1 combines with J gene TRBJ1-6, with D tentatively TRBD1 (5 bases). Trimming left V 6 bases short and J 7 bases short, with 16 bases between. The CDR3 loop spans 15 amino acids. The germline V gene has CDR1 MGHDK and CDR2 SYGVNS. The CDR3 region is CASRNPGGENSPLHF. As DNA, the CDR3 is TGTGCCAGCAGGAACCCGGGAGGGGAGAATTCACCCCTCCACTTT.